This record covers a single TCR beta chain. What antigen it recognizes has not been identified. Per-base quality was not reported, and no clone a single base away is much larger than it. The sample belongs to a study of OX40 agonist ivuxolimab in advanced cancers. Background on the whole study: The costimulatory receptor OX40 (CD134) was targeted by ivuxolimab, a fully human IgG2 agonistic monoclonal antibody. Among the 52 dose-escalation patients, around 20 had hepatocellular carcinoma, some 15 melanoma, 9 renal cell carcinoma and 9 head and neck cancer. Prior anti-PD-1, anti-PD-L1 or anti-CTLA-4 therapy was permitted, and checkpoint inhibitors had been received by roughly 42% of dose-escalation patients. The purpose of peripheral TCRbeta sequencing was to test whether ivuxolimab changed TCR sequence diversity and led to clonal T-cell expansion. Intravenous ivuxolimab was administered to patients every 2 weeks at six dose levels: 0.01, 0.1, 0.3, 1.5, 3 and 10 mg/kg. The dose-escalation cohort was 82.7% male with a mean age of about 65 years, ranging from about 20 to 85. The paper describes the monotherapy dose-escalation part (N ≈ 49 patients) of the phase I trial of ivuxolimab. Partial responses occurred in three dose-escalation patients: two with cutaneous melanoma and one with hepatocellular carcinoma. General study outcomes and caveats: After ivuxolimab, CD8+ T cells had more expanded clones than CD4+ T cells on average. In partial responders in the 0.1-3.0 mg/kg groups, normalized peripheral clonal expansion was found to be among the lowest, especially among CD8+ T cells. Low levels of normalized T-cell clonal expansion were also seen in some patients who did not respond. At doses of 0.1 to 3.0 mg/kg, clonal expansion of both CD4+ and CD8+ blood T cells was observed from baseline to week 6. The antigen specificity of the clonally expanded peripheral T cells was not determined.

Genomic DNA was extracted from sorted cells for sequencing of the TCRbeta CDR3 region. TCRbeta CDR3 regions were sequenced using the immunoSEQ Assay. TCRdb took over this immuneACCESS table, retaining in-frame rearrangements with V and J assigned. Such tables are incomplete; in checked studies, under half of the missing clones stem from an unresolved V gene, and the remainder is unexplained. Within this sample are about 80,000 clones, with 84% of them counted one time only. Clones ranked in the top ten supply around a quarter of the sample. The trial excluded patients who had a history of autoimmune disease or who were on systemic immunosuppression. Peripheral blood for TCR sequencing was drawn from every dose cohort at baseline, at cycle 4 day 1 and at cycle 7 day 1. The samples were drawn from a first-in-human, open-label, multicenter phase I dose-escalation trial of ivuxolimab. Adults with locally advanced or metastatic melanoma, renal cell carcinoma, hepatocellular carcinoma or head and neck squamous cell carcinoma were enrolled in the trial. CD4+ and CD8+ T cells were sorted separately from peripheral blood before TCR sequencing.

This sequence was found in an adult with an advanced solid tumor such as melanoma, head and neck, liver or kidney cancer. Source: CD4+ or CD8+ T cells sorted from blood, taken in a trial of the OX40 agonist ivuxolimab.

The nucleotide sequence is TGTGCCAGCAGTTTCCAAGGACAGGGCACAGATACGCAGTATTTT. It codes for CASSFQGQGTDTQYF. The chain uses TRBV28 and TRBJ2-3; 7 bases in the middle match TRBD1. According to the germline V gene, CDR1 reads MDHEN and CDR2 reads SYDVKM. Germline trimming amounts to 3 bases on V and 1 base on J, with 4 as the count of junction bases outside the gene matches. There are 15 amino acids in the CDR3, from cysteine to phenylalanine inclusive. The CDR3 DNA has 45 bases and is translated from base 1.